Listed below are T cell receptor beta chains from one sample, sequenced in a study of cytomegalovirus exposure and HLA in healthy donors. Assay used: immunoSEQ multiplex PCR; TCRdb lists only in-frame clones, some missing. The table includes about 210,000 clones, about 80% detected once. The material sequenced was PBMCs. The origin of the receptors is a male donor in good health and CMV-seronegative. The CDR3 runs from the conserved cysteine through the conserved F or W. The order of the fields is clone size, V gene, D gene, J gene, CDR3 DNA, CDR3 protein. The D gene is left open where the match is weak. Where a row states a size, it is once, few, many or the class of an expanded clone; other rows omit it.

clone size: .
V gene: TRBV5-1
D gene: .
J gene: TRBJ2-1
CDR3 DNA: TGCGCCAGCAGCCCCAGGGAGGGGGGCTACAATGAGCAGTTCTTC
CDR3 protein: CASSPREGGYNEQFF

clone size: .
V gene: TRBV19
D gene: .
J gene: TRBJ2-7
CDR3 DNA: TGTGCCAGTAGTATCGGGGGGCCCTTGTACGAGCAGTACTTC
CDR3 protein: CASSIGGPLYEQYF

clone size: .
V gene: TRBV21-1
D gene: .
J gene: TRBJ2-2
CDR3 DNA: TGTGCCAGCGGTCCCCAACCTCCGGGAACTCTGGCCGGGGAGCTGTTTTTT
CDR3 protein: CASGPQPPGTLAGELFF

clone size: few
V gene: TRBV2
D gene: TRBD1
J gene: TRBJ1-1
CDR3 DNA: TGTGCCAGCCGTTTTTCAGGGGGCGCGGGATACACTGAAGCTTTCTTT
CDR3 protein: CASRFSGGAGYTEAFF

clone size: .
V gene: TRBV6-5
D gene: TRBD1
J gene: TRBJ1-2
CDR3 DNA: TGTGCCAGCAGTTCGACAGGGGGGCTGAGCTATGGCTACACCTTC
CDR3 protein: CASSSTGGLSYGYTF

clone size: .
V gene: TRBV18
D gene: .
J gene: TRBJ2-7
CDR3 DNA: TGTGCCAGCTCACCCGGGAACGTCGGTACCTACGAGCAGTACTTC
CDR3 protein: CASSPGNVGTYEQYF

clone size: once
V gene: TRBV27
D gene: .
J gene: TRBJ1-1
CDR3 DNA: TGTGCCAGCAGTACAACACGGAACACTGAAGCTTTCTTT
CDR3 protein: CASSTTRNTEAFF

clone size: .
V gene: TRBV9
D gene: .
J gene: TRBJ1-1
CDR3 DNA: TGTGCCAGCAGCGTCAACGCGAGGGCGAGGGCTGAAGCTTTCTTT
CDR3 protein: CASSVNARARAEAFF

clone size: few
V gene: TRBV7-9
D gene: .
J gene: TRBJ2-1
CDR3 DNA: TGTGCCGCCCTTGGCGGGCCAACAGGGAATGAGCAGTTCTTC
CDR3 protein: CAALGGPTGNEQFF

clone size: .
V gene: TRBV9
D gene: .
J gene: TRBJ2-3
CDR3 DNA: TGTGCCAGCAGCGTAGCCCCGAGGGGCACAGATACGCAGTATTTT
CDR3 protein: CASSVAPRGTDTQYF

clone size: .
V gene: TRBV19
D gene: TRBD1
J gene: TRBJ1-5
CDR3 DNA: TGTGCCAGTAGTCCCGACAGGGGGCAATTGCAGCCCCAGCATTTT
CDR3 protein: CASSPDRGQLQPQHF

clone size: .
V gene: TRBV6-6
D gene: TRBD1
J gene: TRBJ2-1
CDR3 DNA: TGTGCCAGCAGTTACACGTACGGGACAGCGAACAATGAGCAGTTCTTC
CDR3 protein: CASSYTYGTANNEQFF

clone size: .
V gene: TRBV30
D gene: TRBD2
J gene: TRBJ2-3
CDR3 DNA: TGTGCCTGCCTTAGCGGGAGTAGCACAGATACGCAGTATTTT
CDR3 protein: CACLSGSSTDTQYF

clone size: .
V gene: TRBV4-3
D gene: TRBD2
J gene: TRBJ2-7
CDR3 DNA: TGCGCCAGCAGCCACTTACTAGCGGGAGACTACGAGCAGTACTTC
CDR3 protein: CASSHLLAGDYEQYF

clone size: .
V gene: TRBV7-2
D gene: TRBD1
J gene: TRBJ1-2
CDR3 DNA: TGTGCCAGCAGCCCGGGACAGGGATATGGCTACACCTTC
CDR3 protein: CASSPGQGYGYTF

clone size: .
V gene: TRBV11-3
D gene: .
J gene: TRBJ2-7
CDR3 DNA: TGTGCCAGCAGCTTAGATCGGTACGAGCAGTACTTC
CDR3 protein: CASSLDRYEQYF

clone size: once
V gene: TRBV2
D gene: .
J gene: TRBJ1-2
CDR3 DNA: TGTGCCAGCACCACGGACAGCCCTAACTATGGCTACACCTTC
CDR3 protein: CASTTDSPNYGYTF

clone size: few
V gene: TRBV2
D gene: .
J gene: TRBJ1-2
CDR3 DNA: TGTGCCAGCCAGAGGGACTATGGCTACACCTTC
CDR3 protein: CASQRDYGYTF

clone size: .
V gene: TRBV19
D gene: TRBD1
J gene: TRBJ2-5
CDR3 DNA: TGTGCCAGTAGTATGCGGACAGGGGGCATCCAAGAGACCCAGTACTTC
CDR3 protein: CASSMRTGGIQETQYF

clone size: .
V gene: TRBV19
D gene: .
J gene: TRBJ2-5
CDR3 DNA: TGTGCCAGTAGTATGATCAGGGGCGTAGAGACCCAGTACTTC
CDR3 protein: CASSMIRGVETQYF